Listed below are T cell receptor beta chains from one sample, sequenced in a study of Graves' ophthalmopathy and Graves' hyperthyroidism. TCRdb ran MiXCR on the multiplex PCR reads and lists one entry per CDR3 protein. The sample records about 240,000 distinct CDR3 sequences, around 45% being singletons. Sequences were obtained from peripheral blood. Receptors originate from an adult man with Graves' ophthalmopathy. CDR3s include the opening cysteine and the closing phenylalanine or tryptophan. Each record gives: D gene, V gene, CDR3 length, clone size, J gene, CDR3 protein, CDR3 DNA. A D gene is named only where the DNA matches it firmly. Rows may omit the clone size; those that give it use once, few, many or a size class.

-	TRBV6-1	15	-	TRBJ2-5	CASSERGTFQETQYF	TGTGCCAGCAGTGAAAGGGGGACTTTCCAAGAGACCCAGTACTTC
-	TRBV4-1	14	-	TRBJ2-7	CASSSVAGGDEQYF	TGTGCCAGCAGCTCCGTCGCCGGGGGCGACGAGCAGTACTTC
TRBD2	TRBV20-1	13	-	TRBJ2-5	CSARGGPEETQYF	TGCAGCGCGCGGGGAGGGCCGGAGGAGACCCAGTACTTC
-	TRBV10-3	13	few	TRBJ1-3	CASLHNSGNTIYF	TGTGCCAGTTTACATAACTCTGGAAACACCATATATTTT
TRBD1	TRBV27	14	-	TRBJ1-6	CASSNREGTDTLHF	TGTGCCAGCAGTAACAGAGAGGGGACAGACACCCTCCACTTT
TRBD1	TRBV7-2	12	-	TRBJ2-5	CASSQGAGTQYF	TGTGCCAGCAGCCAGGGGGCCGGGACCCAGTACTTC
-	TRBV7-6	11	-	TRBJ2-2	CASSPSWELFF	TGTGCCAGCAGCCCTTCGTGGGAGCTGTTTTTT
-	TRBV20-1	14	-	TRBJ1-2	CSANVRGGNYGYTF	TGCAGTGCTAACGTCAGGGGAGGGAACTATGGCTACACCTTC
-	TRBV5-6	14	-	TRBJ2-7	CASSLVTTLYEQYF	TGTGCCAGCAGCTTGGTGACAACGCTCTACGAGCAGTACTTC
-	TRBV19	15	-	TRBJ1-1	CASSMGGVMNTEAFF	TGTGCCAGTAGTATGGGAGGGGTCATGAACACTGAAGCTTTCTTT
TRBD1	TRBV2	13	-	TRBJ1-5	CASGTGTYQPQHF	TGTGCCAGCGGGACAGGGACCTATCAGCCCCAGCATTTT